Shown below are 27 T cell receptor beta chains from a single sample sequenced in a study of T-cell reconstitution after alpha-beta-depleted transplantation in children. As it was prepared, the TCRbeta library received unique molecular identifiers. TCRdb re-called the PCR reads through MiXCR, storing one row per CDR3 protein. The data show 700,000 or so distinct CDR3 sequences, around 12% seen once. The sequencing used PBMCs, collected before TCRalphabeta/CD19-depleted stem cell transplant. The receptors derive from a girl aged 2 to 9 with congenital amegakaryocytic thrombocytopenia, due to receive a stem cell transplant.

This clonotype was seen a few times. The chain uses TRBV19 and TRBJ2-1; TRBD2 might be the D (6 bases). The CDR3 totals 17 residues. V was pared by 3 bases and J by 8 bases, with 23 bases between. CDR1 is LNHDA, CDR2 SQIVND, per germline (reference sequence). CDR3 DNA: TGTGCCAGTAGTATCTCGGAAACGTGGGACTTTAGGCATGAGCAGTTCTTC. Amino acid sequence: CASSISETWDFRHEQFF.

This clonotype was detected many times. The CDR3 here is CASSARTGHQHF. The DNA for the CDR3 is TGTGCCAGCAGTGCCAGGACAGGCCACCAGCATTTT. The gene calls are TRBV6-5 and TRBJ1-5; 7 bases match TRBD1. The V gene end was trimmed by 5 bases and the J gene end by 12 bases; junction bases not matched to a gene: 7. The CDR3 loop spans 12 amino acids. From germline, CDR1 is MNHEY and CDR2 SVGAGI.

The chain uses TRBV20-1 and TRBJ1-6; D is perhaps TRBD1 (6 bases). The CDR3 totals 14 residues. The V gene lost 3 bases and the J gene lost 6 bases, with 12 bases spanning the gap. CDR1 and CDR2 (germline): DFQATT, SNEGSKA (reference sequence). The CDR3 DNA follows: TGCAGTGCTAGTGACAGGAAGGGTAATTCACCCCTCCACTTT. It specifies CSASDRKGNSPLHF.

The sample holds many counts of this clonotype. The gene calls are TRBV5-1 and TRBJ1-2; a weak D match, TRBD1 (5 bases). Trimming took 3 bases from V and 0 from J, leaving 12 bases between them. The CDR3 is made up of 15 amino acids. From germline, CDR1 is SGHRS and CDR2 YFSETQ. The CDR3 DNA reads as TGCGCCAGCAGCTCGGGGGACCCAACTAACTATGGCTACACCTTC. Protein sequence: CASSSGDPTNYGYTF.

The chain carries TRBV6-1 and TRBJ1-2, with TRBD1 as a possible D gene (5 bases). The germline V and J ends were trimmed by 9 bases and 9 bases, with 20 bases remaining between them. The V gene's germline CDR1 is MNHNS and CDR2 SASEGT. The CDR3 has 13 amino acids. The CDR3 bases are TGTGCCAGTACGGGCGGGCAGGGTGTCAGCTACACCTTC. Protein product: CASTGGQGVSYTF.

This clonotype occurred many times. V usage is TRBV27 and J usage is TRBJ1-2, with TRBD1 as a possible D gene (5 bases). Trimming removed 3 bases from V and 2 bases from J, with 10 bases in between. CDR1 and CDR2 (germline): MNHEY, SMNVEV (reference sequence). CDR3 length equals 14 residues. CDR3 in DNA: TGTGCCAGCAGTTTGTGGGGCGGCAACTATGGCTACACCTTC. Translated, it gives CASSLWGGNYGYTF.

This clonotype was counted ten times or more. The CDR3 loop is CSVEGGLADPYNEQFF. DNA of the CDR3: TGCAGCGTTGAAGGAGGCCTAGCGGACCCCTACAATGAGCAGTTCTTC. This chain connects TRBV29-1 to TRBJ2-1; TRBD2 matches at 7 bases. The ends lost 1 base at V and 2 bases at J; junction bases unmatched: 8. The CDR3 sequence is 16 residues long. CDR1 is SQVTM, CDR2 ANQGSEA, per germline.

The chain employs TRBV6-5 and TRBJ1-2, with a weak D call TRBD1 (6 bases). From germline, CDR1 is MNHEY and CDR2 SVGAGI. Trimming shortened V by 1 base and J by 8 bases, and 11 bases separated the two germline ends. The CDR3 is 13 amino acids. The CDR3 here is CASSYFRDIGYTF. DNA for the CDR3: TGTGCCAGCAGTTACTTCCGGGACATCGGCTACACCTTC.

This clonotype has a count of ten or more. V is TRBV20-1 and J is TRBJ2-1; 10 nucleotides agree with TRBD2. The CDR3 runs 15 residues. The V and J ends lost 3 bases and 5 bases, in that order; junction bases with no gene match: 7. Germline V gene sequence: CDR1 DFQATT, CDR2 SNEGSKA (reference sequence). The CDR3 spells CSARILAGDNNEQFF. CDR3 bases: TGCAGTGCTAGGATTCTAGCGGGAGACAACAATGAGCAGTTCTTC.

This clonotype was seen at least ten times. The chain recombines TRBV5-4 with TRBJ2-7, with TRBD2 matching over 13 bases. The germline V gene has CDR1 SGHNT and CDR2 YYREEE (reference sequence). After removal of 6 bases from V and 4 bases from J, the junction contained 13 bases not matched to a gene. The length of the CDR3 is 17 residues. The chain's CDR3 is CASMPGLAGRLRYEQYF. DNA of the CDR3: TGTGCCAGCATGCCGGGACTAGCGGGACGGCTGAGATACGAGCAGTACTTC.

This clonotype was seen more than once but under ten times. The CDR3 nucleotides are TGCAGTGCCTTAGCGGGACAGATGAGAGAGACCCAGTACTTC. This translates into CSALAGQMRETQYF. The chain joins TRBV20-1 to TRBJ2-5; possibly TRBD2 for D (8 bases). From germline, CDR1 is DFQATT and CDR2 SNEGSKA (reference sequence). Trimming shortened V by 6 bases and J by 4 bases, and 18 bases separated the two germline ends. The CDR3 contains 14 residues.

This clonotype was counted many times. The J gene is TRBJ2-3, the V gene TRBV7-3, with 9 bases aligning to TRBD2. The CDR3 extends over 15 amino acids. Trimming took 1 base from V and 7 from J; bases not matched to a gene: 6. The germline gives CDR1 SGHTA, CDR2 FQGTGA. CDR3 nucleotide sequence: TGTGCCAGCAGCTTAATTAGCGGGAGTATAAATACGCAGTATTTT. Translating it yields CASSLISGSINTQYF.

Ten or more counts support this clonotype. The V call is TRBV12-3 or TRBV12-4, the J call TRBJ2-2, with D tentatively TRBD1 or TRBD2 (6 bases each). The V end lost 7 bases, the J end lost 3 bases, and 15 bases lay between the germline ends. CDR3 size: 15 residues. CDR3: CASTPRGPDTGELFF. The CDR3 DNA is TGTGCCAGCACTCCCCGGGGGCCGGACACCGGGGAGCTGTTTTTT.

J is TRBJ2-7 and V is TRBV20-1, with 7 bases aligning to TRBD1. This CDR3 has 15 residues. With V trimmed by 2 bases and J by 2 bases, 9 bases remained unmatched. Germline V CDR1 and CDR2: DFQATT, SNEGSKA (reference sequence). CDR3 nucleotide sequence: TGCAGTGCTAGAACACACAGGGGCCACCCCTACGAGCAGTACTTC. Its translation: CSARTHRGHPYEQYF.

This clonotype showed up many times. The V call is TRBV29-1, the J call TRBJ2-4, with TRBD2 matching 11 bases. The CDR3 loop spans 15 amino acids. CDR1 and CDR2 (germline): SQVTM, ANQGSEA. Trimming at V came to 5 bases and at J to 4 bases, leaving 7 bases not matched to a gene. CDR3 in amino acids: CSVPSGTSGKNIQYF. The DNA for the CDR3 is TGCAGCGTTCCCTCCGGGACTAGCGGAAAAAACATTCAGTACTTC.

This clonotype was counted between two and nine times. The chain links TRBV5-1 to TRBJ2-7; D is ambiguous. The CDR3 totals 12 residues. Per germline, CDR1 SGHRS and CDR2 YFSETQ. V lost 4 bases and J lost 7, with 12 bases in between. The CDR3 is CASSRTTDEQYF. The DNA for the CDR3 is TGCGCCAGCAGCCGGACGACTGATGAGCAGTACTTC.

The sample holds many counts of this clonotype. The CDR3 region has the DNA TGCGCCAGCAGCTTGGGGTCGACAGGGGATAGTGCAGATACGCAGTATTTT. Amino acids: CASSLGSTGDSADTQYF. This rearrangement joins TRBV5-1 to TRBJ2-3, with 8 nucleotides matching TRBD1. The CDR3 totals 17 residues. With V trimmed by 0 bases and J by 4 bases, 10 bases remained unmatched. Looked up from germline, CDR1 is SGHRS and CDR2 is YFSETQ.

This clonotype was seen only a few times. The chain links TRBV12-3 or TRBV12-4 to TRBJ1-2; D perhaps matches TRBD1 (5 bases). The CDR3 contains 15 residues. Between the trimmed V and J ends, which lost 5 bases and 0 bases, there was a span of 13 bases. The CDR3 is CASSQRQFPNYGYTF. In DNA, the CDR3 is TGTGCCAGCAGTCAACGACAGTTCCCTAACTATGGCTACACCTTC.

This clonotype was picked up a small number of times. The V and J genes are TRBV25-1 and TRBJ2-7; 10 nucleotides match TRBD2. V dropped 4 bases and J dropped 3; count of bases not matched to a gene: 6. Germline V gene sequence: CDR1 MGHDK, CDR2 SYGVNS. The CDR3 is 15 residues long. The CDR3 DNA is TGTGCCAGCAGTGGTCTAGCGGGAGCTGTCTACGAGCAGTACTTC. This gives the protein CASSGLAGAVYEQYF.

V and J are TRBV6-5 and TRBJ2-5; D call uncertain. The ends were cut back, 0 bases at V and 0 bases at J, with 8 bases in the middle. This CDR3 contains 15 residues. Per germline, CDR1 MNHEY and CDR2 SVGAGI. The chain's CDR3 is CASSYSQRYQETQYF. The CDR3 region has the DNA TGTGCCAGCAGTTACTCACAGCGATACCAAGAGACCCAGTACTTC.

This clonotype was recorded many times. The V and J genes are TRBV5-1 and TRBJ1-4; D gene uncertain. Germline V lookup: CDR1 SGHRS, CDR2 YFSETQ. The CDR3 totals 13 residues. The V end lost 7 bases, the J end lost 4 bases, and 11 bases lay between the germline ends. Here the CDR3 reads CASRRDLNEKLFF. The CDR3 DNA sequence: TGCGCCAGCCGCCGGGATCTTAATGAAAAACTGTTTTTT. Filled out from reference TRBV5-1 and TRBJ1-4, the complete variable domain reads KAGVTQTPRYLIKTRGQQVTLSCSPISGHRSVSWYQQTPGQGLQFLFEYFSETQRNKGNFPGRFSGRQFSNSRSEMNVSTLELGDSALYLCASRRDLNEKLFFGSGTQLSVL.

This clonotype came up a few times. The chain uses TRBV5-1 and TRBJ1-5; no reliable D call. Trimming pared 0 bases from V and 3 bases from J, leaving 7 bases between. Germline CDR1 reads SGHRS; CDR2 reads YFSETQ. The CDR3 loop spans 14 amino acids. CDR3 coding DNA: TGCGCCAGCAGCTTGGCAGGAGACAATCAGCCCCAGCATTTT. Translating it yields CASSLAGDNQPQHF.

This clonotype was counted ten times or more. The genes are TRBV29-1 and TRBJ1-1, with D possibly matching TRBD1 (5 bases). This CDR3 comprises 13 residues. Germline V gene data show CDR1 as SQVTM and CDR2 as ANQGSEA. The V end was cut by 5 bases, the J end by 4 bases, with 14 bases between. This CDR3 is CSVYPFGATEAFF. CDR3 coding DNA: TGCAGCGTTTACCCCTTTGGGGCCACTGAAGCTTTCTTT.

This clonotype was recorded at least ten times. The DNA for the CDR3 is TGTGCCAGCACCGTCCCGTCAGCCGGGGAGCTGTTTTTT. It codes for CASTVPSAGELFF. The chain links TRBV28 to TRBJ2-2; no clear D. This CDR3 contains 13 residues. Germline V gene data show CDR1 as MDHEN and CDR2 as SYDVKM. Trimming removed 7 bases from V and 6 bases from J, with 12 bases in between.

With respect to this clonotype: The junction differs from germline at one of its ends, possibly a read error. The chain combines TRBV12-3 or TRBV12-4 with TRBJ1-5; possibly TRBD1 for D (5 bases). The CDR3 runs to 13 residues. As DNA, the CDR3 is TGTGCCACCAGTTTCCCGGGGGTGCAGCCCCAGCATTTT. It codes for CATSFPGVQPQHF.

This clonotype was detected many times. The chain couples TRBV20-1 to TRBJ1-3; 9 positions match TRBD1. The trim removed 6 bases at V and 2 bases at J, leaving 2 bases unmatched. This CDR3 has 13 residues. CDR1 is DFQATT, CDR2 SNEGSKA, per germline (reference sequence). CDR3 bases: TGCAGTGCACAGGGGGCGACTGGAAACACCATATATTTT. Amino acids: CSAQGATGNTIYF.

This chain uses TRBV2 with TRBJ2-4, with D perhaps matching TRBD2 (6 bases). V dropped 5 bases and J dropped 5 bases, with 16 bases sitting between them. The CDR3 runs to 15 residues. CDR1 is SNHLY and CDR2 is FYNNEI in the germline V gene. This chain's CDR3 is CASSRRSGDENIQYF. In DNA, the CDR3 is TGTGCCAGCAGTCGGAGATCGGGGGACGAAAACATTCAGTACTTC.